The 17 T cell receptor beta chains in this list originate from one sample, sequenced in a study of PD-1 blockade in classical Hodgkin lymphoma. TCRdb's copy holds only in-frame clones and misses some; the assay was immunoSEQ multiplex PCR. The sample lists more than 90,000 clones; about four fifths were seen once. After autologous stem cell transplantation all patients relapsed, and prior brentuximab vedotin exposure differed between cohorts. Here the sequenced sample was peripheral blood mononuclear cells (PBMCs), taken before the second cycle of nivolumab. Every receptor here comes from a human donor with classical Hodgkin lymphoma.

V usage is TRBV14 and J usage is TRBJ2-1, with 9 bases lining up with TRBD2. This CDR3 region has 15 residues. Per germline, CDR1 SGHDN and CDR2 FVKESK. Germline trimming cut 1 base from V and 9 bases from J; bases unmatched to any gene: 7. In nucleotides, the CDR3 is TGTGCCAGCAGCCAAGCGAGCCTAGCGGGACCTGAGCAGTTCTTC. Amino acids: CASSQASLAGPEQFF.

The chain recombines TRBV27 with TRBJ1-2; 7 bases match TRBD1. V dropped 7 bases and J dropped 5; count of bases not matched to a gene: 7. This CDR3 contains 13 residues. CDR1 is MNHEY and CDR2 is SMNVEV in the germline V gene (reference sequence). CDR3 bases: TGTGCCAGCAAGGCGACAGGGCCTTATGGCTACACCTTC. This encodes CASKATGPYGYTF.

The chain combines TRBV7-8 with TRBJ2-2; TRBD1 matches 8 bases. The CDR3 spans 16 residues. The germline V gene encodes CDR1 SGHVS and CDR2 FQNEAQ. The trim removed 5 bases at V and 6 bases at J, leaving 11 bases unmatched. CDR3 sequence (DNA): TGTGCCAGCAGCGTCCAGGGGGCTGGGGAGGCCGGGGAGCTGTTTTTT. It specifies CASSVQGAGEAGELFF.

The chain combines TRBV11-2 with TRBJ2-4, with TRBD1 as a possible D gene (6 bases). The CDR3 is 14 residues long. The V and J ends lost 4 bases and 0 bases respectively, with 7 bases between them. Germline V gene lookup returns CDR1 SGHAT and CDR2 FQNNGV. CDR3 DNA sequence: TGTGCCAGCAGCTCAGGGGTAGCCAAAAACATTCAGTACTTC. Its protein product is CASSSGVAKNIQYF.

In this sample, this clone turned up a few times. The CDR3 nucleotides are TGTGCCAGCAGCTCGGGTCTCAGCGGCTATGGCTACACCTTC. Its protein is CASSSGLSGYGYTF. V gene TRBV5-4 combines with J gene TRBJ1-2; D remains unclear. V was clipped by 3 bases and J by 4 bases, with 13 bases between them. Per the germline V gene, CDR1 is SGHNT and CDR2 is YYREEE (reference sequence). This CDR3 has 14 amino acids. The full variable domain, with the rest looked up from reference TRBV5-4 and TRBJ1-2, is ETGVTQSPTHLIKTRGQQVTLRCSSQSGHNTVSWYQQALGQGPQFIFQYYREEENGRGNFPPRFSGLQFPNYSSELNVNALELDDSALYLCASSSGLSGYGYTFGSGTRLTVV.

CDR3 sequence: CSVEPRTGAPIYGNQPQHF. CDR3 nucleotides: TGCAGCGTTGAACCTCGGACAGGGGCCCCAATATATGGCAATCAGCCCCAGCATTTT. The chain employs TRBV29-1 and TRBJ1-5; TRBD1 matches 9 bases. CDR1 SQVTM and CDR2 ANQGSEA come from the germline V gene. The CDR3 has 19 amino acids. V lost 2 bases, J lost 2 bases, and 16 bases stayed unmatched.

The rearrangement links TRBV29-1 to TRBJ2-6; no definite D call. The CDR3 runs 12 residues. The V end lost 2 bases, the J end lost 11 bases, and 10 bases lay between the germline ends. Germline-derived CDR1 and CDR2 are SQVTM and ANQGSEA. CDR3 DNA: TGCAGCGTTGAACTAGGACCCGACGTCCTGACTTTC. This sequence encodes CSVELGPDVLTF.

CDR3 sequence: CASSPLRLYEQYF. The DNA for the CDR3 is TGTGCCAGCAGCCCTCTCCGACTCTACGAGCAGTACTTC. The rearrangement uses TRBV5-5 and TRBJ2-7; D uncertain. CDR1 is SGHKS, CDR2 YYEKEE, per germline (reference sequence). This CDR3 comprises 13 residues. Trimming removed 4 bases at V and 3 bases at J, with 11 bases between.

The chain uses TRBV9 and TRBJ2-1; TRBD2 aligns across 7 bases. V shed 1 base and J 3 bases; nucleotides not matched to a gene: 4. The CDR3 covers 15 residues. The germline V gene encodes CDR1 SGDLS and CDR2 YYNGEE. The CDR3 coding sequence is TGTGCCAGCAGCGTAACAGCGGGGAACTACAATGAGCAGTTCTTC. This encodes CASSVTAGNYNEQFF.

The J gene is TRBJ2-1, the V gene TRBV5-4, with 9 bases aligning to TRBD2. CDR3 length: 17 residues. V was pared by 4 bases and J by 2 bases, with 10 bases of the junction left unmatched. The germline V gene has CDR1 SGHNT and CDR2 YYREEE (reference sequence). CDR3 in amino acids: CASSNLGGRGAYNEQFF. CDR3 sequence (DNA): TGTGCCAGCAGCAACCTTGGCGGGAGGGGGGCCTACAATGAGCAGTTCTTC.

The CDR3 sequence: CASSLIPPGGPTEAFF. CDR3 nucleotide sequence: TGTGCCAGCAGTTTGATCCCCCCAGGGGGCCCGACTGAAGCTTTCTTT. V usage is TRBV27 and J usage is TRBJ1-1; the match to TRBD1 covers 8 bases. The CDR3 runs 16 residues. The ends lost 3 bases at V and 5 bases at J; junction bases unmatched: 11. Germline CDR1 and CDR2: MNHEY and SMNVEV (reference sequence).

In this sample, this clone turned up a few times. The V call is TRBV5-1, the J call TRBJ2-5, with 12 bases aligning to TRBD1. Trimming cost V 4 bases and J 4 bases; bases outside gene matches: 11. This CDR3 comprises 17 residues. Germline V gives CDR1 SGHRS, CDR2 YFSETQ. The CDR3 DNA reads TGCGCCAGCAGCCCGGGACAGGGGGCCCGAGCGGGAGAGACCCAGTACTTC. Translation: CASSPGQGARAGETQYF.

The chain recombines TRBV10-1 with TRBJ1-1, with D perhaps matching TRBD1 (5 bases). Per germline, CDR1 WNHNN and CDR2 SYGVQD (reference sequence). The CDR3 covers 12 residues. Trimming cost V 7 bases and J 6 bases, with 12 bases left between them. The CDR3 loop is CASIWWGPEAFF. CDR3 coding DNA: TGCGCCAGCATTTGGTGGGGCCCTGAAGCTTTCTTT.

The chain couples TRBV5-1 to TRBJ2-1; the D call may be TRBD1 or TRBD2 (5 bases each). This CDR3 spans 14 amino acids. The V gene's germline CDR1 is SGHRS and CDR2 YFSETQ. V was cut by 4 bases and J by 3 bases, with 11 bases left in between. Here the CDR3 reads CASSGGVSYNEQFF. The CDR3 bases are TGCGCCAGCAGCGGGGGAGTGAGCTACAATGAGCAGTTCTTC.

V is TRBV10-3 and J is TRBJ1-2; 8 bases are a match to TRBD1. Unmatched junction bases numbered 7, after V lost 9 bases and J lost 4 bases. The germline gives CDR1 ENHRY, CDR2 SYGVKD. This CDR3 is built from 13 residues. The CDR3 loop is CAMGTGRPYGYTF. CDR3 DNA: TGTGCCATGGGGACAGGCCGTCCCTATGGCTACACCTTC.

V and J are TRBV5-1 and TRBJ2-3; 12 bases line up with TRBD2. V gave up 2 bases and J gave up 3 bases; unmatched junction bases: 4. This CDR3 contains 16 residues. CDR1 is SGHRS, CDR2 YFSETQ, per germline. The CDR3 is CASSLPLAGGTDTQYF. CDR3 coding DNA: TGCGCCAGCAGCTTACCTCTAGCGGGAGGGACAGATACGCAGTATTTT.

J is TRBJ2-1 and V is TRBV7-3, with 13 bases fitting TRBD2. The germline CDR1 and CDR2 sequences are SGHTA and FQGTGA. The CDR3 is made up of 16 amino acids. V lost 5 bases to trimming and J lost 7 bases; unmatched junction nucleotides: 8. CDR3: CASSLPGLAGTNEQFF. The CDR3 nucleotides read TGTGCCAGCAGCCTCCCGGGACTAGCGGGGACTAATGAGCAGTTCTTC.